Sequencing of this TCR beta chain was carried out in a study of blood T cells in healthy people across ages. Study details: Capture via template switching afforded approximately one barcoded beta molecule per two T cells. Study-wide points: Diversity estimates from one million T cells were considered underestimates.

V lost 1 base to trimming and J lost 2 bases, with 8 bases between them. The CDR3 totals 14 residues. Germline values: CDR1 MNHNS, CDR2 SASEGT. Concerning this clonotype itself: The antigen is unknown.

Together with a sample-barcoded 5' primer, a J-beta primer mix was included in a second PCR lasting 7 to 11 cycles. MiXCR was run by TCRdb on the 5' RACE reads, yielding one entry per CDR3 protein. The data contain fewer than 800,000 distinct CDR3 sequences, 20% to 25% of them singletons. Every donor gave about 9 milliliters of peripheral blood. The TCR originated in a man aged 65-85 years in good health. The V call is TRBV6-1, the J call TRBJ1-1; D remains ambiguous. Input material: blood. The CDR3 DNA follows: TGTGCCAGCAGTGAAGTCCAGGTAAACACTGAAGCTTTCTTT. This gives the protein CASSEVQVNTEAFF.